Given below is one TCR delta chain in context. TCRdb used CATT to re-call clones from the reads. The sample records more than 1,500 delta-chain clones, 41% being singletons. Germline V gene data show CDR1 as GEAIGNYY and CDR2 as EKD. Trimming removed 0 bases from V and 1 base from J; junction bases left unmatched: 13. The CDR3 spans 19 residues. These data originate in a study of gamma-delta chains in newborns, infants, children. Study summary: Microbial exposure reportedly drives polyclonal innate γδ T cell expansion after birth.

This chain uses TRDV2 with TRDJ1; 10 nucleotides line up with TRDD3. The clonotype originates from a child who had a fever. Material: blood. The CDR3 loop reads CACDTPLPKGDTSTDKLIF. The CDR3 DNA sequence: TGTGCCTGTGACACCCCCCTTCCTAAGGGGGATACGAGCACCGATAAACTCATCTTT.